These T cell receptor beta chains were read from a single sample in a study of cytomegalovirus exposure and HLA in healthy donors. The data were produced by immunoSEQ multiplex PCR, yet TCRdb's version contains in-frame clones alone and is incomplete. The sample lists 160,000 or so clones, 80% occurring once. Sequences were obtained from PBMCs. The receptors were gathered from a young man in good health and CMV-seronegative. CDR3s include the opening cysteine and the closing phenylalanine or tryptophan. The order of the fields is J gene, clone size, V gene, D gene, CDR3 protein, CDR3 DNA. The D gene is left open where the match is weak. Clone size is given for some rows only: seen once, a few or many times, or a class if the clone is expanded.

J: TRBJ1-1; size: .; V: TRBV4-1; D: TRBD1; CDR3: CASSFGTAEAFF; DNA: TGCGCCAGCAGCTTCGGGACAGCTGAAGCTTTCTTT
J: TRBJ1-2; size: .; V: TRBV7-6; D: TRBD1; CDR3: CASSLDTGVVRGYTF; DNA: TGTGCCAGCAGCTTAGACACAGGGGTTGTGAGGGGCTACACCTTC
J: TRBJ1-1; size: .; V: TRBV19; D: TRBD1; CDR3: CASRADRGPGTEAFF; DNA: TGTGCCAGTAGGGCCGACAGGGGGCCTGGCACTGAAGCTTTCTTT
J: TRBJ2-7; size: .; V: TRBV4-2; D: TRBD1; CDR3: CASSPRDRGDEQYF; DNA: TGTGCCAGCAGCCCCCGGGACAGGGGTGACGAGCAGTACTTC
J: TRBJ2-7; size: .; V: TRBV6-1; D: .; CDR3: CASSSEAPDEQYF; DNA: TGTGCCAGCAGTTCGGAAGCGCCGGACGAGCAGTACTTC
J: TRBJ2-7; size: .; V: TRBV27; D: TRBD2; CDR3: CASSWTSTEFYEQYF; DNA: TGTGCCAGCAGTTGGACTAGTACCGAATTTTACGAGCAGTACTTC
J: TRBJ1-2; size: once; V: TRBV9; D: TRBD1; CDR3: CASSVGLGGQGRGYTF; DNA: TGTGCCAGCAGCGTAGGGCTTGGGGGACAGGGCCGTGGCTACACCTTC
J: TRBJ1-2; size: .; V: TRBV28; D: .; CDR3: CASRRGSYTF; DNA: TGTGCCAGCAGGCGAGGGAGCTACACCTTC
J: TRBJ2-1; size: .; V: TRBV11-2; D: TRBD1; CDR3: CASRTGQNEQFF; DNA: TGTGCCAGCAGGACAGGGCAAAATGAGCAGTTCTTC
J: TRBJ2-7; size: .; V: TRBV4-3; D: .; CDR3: CASSQGEGGYEQYF; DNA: TGCGCCAGCAGCCAAGGTGAAGGGGGCTACGAGCAGTACTTC
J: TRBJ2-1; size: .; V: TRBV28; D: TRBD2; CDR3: CASSVGGSSYNEQFF; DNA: TGTGCCAGCAGCGTCGGGGGGAGCTCCTACAATGAGCAGTTCTTC
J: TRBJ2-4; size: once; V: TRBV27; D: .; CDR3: CASSLLLLTGRNIQYF; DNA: TGTGCCAGCAGTTTACTCCTATTGACAGGGAGGAACATTCAGTACTTC
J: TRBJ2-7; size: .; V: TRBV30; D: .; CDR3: CAWSVRGYEQYF; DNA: TGTGCCTGGAGTGTAAGAGGGTACGAGCAGTACTTC
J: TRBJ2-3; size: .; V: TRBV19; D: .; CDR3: CASSIGAAQGTDTQYF; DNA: TGTGCCAGTAGTATAGGAGCTGCACAGGGCACAGATACGCAGTATTTT